This TCR beta chain appears in the sequencing data of a study of shared clonotypes between healthy human individuals. The overall study: There were three CD4 naive, three CD4 memory, two CD8 naive and one CD8 memory plates per donor.

Notes on the study in general: Naive subsets typically showed greater estimated richness than memory subsets.

Trimming removed 4 bases from V and 5 bases from J; junction bases left unmatched: 10. CDR3 length equals 15 residues. CDR1 is MNHNY, CDR2 SVGAGI, per germline (reference sequence). The donors were all Caucasian adults (living in Nashville, Tennessee). Of note for this clone: No antigen is known for it.

Repertoires were generated with immunoSEQ multiplex PCR, while TCRdb's copy carries only in-frame clones and drops some. This sample has about 2.3 million clones, with 92% found just once. What was sequenced was naive CD4+ T cells from PBMCs. Regarding subset: CD45RA+ positively selected. The V gene is TRBV6-6, the J gene TRBJ2-7; 8 bases align to TRBD2. This sequence originates from a man aged 18 to 29 in good health. Some clones in this sample may be carry-over from other donors' samples. Here the CDR3 DNA reads TGTGCCAGCAGTTCCCATAGCGGGACGGAACACGAGCAGTACTTC. This codes for CASSSHSGTEHEQYF.